This T cell receptor beta chain was obtained from a study of blood T cell repertoires in COVID-19. Study information: The United States, Italy and Spain provided the acute and convalescent COVID-19 samples. T cells, B-cell-depleted T cells, or PBMCs provided the cDNA or gDNA that served as material.

CDR1 and CDR2 from the germline V gene are MNHEY and SMNVEV (reference sequence). Trimming cost V 5 bases and J 6 bases; bases outside gene matches: 12. The CDR3 consists of 15 residues. This clone appeared a few times. Original processing notes: Counts of nucleated cells, estimated from reference gene primer amplification, were obtained. The data were produced by immunoSEQ multiplex PCR, yet TCRdb's version contains in-frame clones alone and is incomplete. V, J and clone size were drawn from that table, and D and trimming were deduced from the DNA. The sample lists about 490,000 clones, 80% to 90% occurring once.

V and J are TRBV27 and TRBJ2-7; 8 nucleotides match TRBD1. This TCR derives from a human donor in a cohort sampled during active COVID-19. Sequencing input: peripheral blood. The CDR3 coding sequence is TGTGCCAGCAGTCAGGGGACAGGCCTTTTTTCCGAGCAGTACTTC. Translated, it gives CASSQGTGLFSEQYF.